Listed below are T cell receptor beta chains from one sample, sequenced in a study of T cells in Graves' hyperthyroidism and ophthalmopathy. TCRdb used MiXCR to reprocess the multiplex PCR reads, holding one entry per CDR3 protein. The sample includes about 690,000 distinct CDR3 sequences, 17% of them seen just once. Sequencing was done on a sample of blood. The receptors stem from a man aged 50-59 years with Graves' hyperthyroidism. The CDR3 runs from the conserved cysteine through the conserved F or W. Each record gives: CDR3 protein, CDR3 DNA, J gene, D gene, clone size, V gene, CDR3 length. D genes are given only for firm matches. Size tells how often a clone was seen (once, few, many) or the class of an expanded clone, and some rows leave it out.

CAWSKKGAGGQPQHF,TGTGCCTGGAGCAAAAAGGGGGCAGGAGGACAGCCCCAGCATTTT,TRBJ1-5,TRBD1,-,TRBV30,15
CASSPTVNQETQYF,TGTGCCAGCAGCCCGACGGTGAATCAAGAGACCCAGTACTTC,TRBJ2-5,-,-,TRBV6-1,14
CASSFIGQGSNQPQHF,TGTGCCAGCAGTTTTATCGGACAGGGCAGCAATCAGCCCCAGCATTTT,TRBJ1-5,TRBD1,-,TRBV28,16
CASTNLNYEQYF,TGTGCCAGCACCAATTTAAACTACGAGCAGTACTTC,TRBJ2-7,-,-,TRBV28,12
CASRPELGRFSYNEQFF,TGTGCCAGCAGACCCGAACTGGGACGGTTCTCCTACAATGAGCAGTTCTTC,TRBJ2-1,-,few,TRBV5-5,17
CASSPLPYHNEQFF,TGTGCCAGCAGCCCCCTCCCCTATCACAATGAGCAGTTCTTC,TRBJ2-1,-,-,TRBV9,14
CASRSTGAGTEAFF,TGTGCCAGCAGATCAACCGGGGCCGGCACTGAAGCTTTCTTT,TRBJ1-1,-,many,TRBV6-2/TRBV6-3,14
CASSVGGQENYEQYF,TGTGCCAGCAGCGTAGGAGGACAGGAGAACTACGAGCAGTACTTC,TRBJ2-7,TRBD1,-,TRBV9,15
CSARGTGPAKNIQYF,TGCAGTGCTAGGGGTACAGGGCCCGCCAAAAACATTCAGTACTTC,TRBJ2-4,-,-,TRBV20-1,15
CASSPGAGSNQPQHF,TGCGCCAGCAGCCCAGGGGCAGGGAGCAATCAGCCCCAGCATTTT,TRBJ1-5,-,few,TRBV4-3,15
CASSSRQGLISNYGYTF,TGTGCCAGCAGCTCCCGACAGGGACTAATATCTAACTATGGCTACACCTTC,TRBJ1-2,TRBD1,-,TRBV7-2,17
CASSGTGPGYEKLFF,TGTGCCAGCAGTGGGACAGGGCCAGGGTATGAAAAACTGTTTTTT,TRBJ1-4,TRBD1,-,TRBV25-1,15
CASSASDGAYEQYF,TGTGCCAGCAGCGCGTCGGACGGTGCCTACGAGCAGTACTTC,TRBJ2-7,-,many,TRBV7-9,14
CASSPPGAVTNTEAFF,TGTGCCAGCAGCCCCCCTGGGGCAGTAACGAACACTGAAGCTTTCTTT,TRBJ1-1,-,many,TRBV2,16
CATSDLRAPNTGELFF,TGTGCCACCAGTGATTTAAGGGCCCCGAACACCGGGGAGCTGTTTTTT,TRBJ2-2,-,-,TRBV24-1,16
CASRPGLAGRDEQFF,TGTGCCAGTAGGCCGGGACTAGCGGGTCGAGATGAGCAGTTCTTC,TRBJ2-1,TRBD2,-,TRBV19,15
CSVAGRMTDTQYF,TGCAGCGTTGCTGGCAGGATGACAGATACGCAGTATTTT,TRBJ2-3,-,few,TRBV29-1,13
CASSLGGPGETIYF,TGCGCCAGCAGCTTGGGAGGACCGGGGGAAACCATATATTTT,TRBJ1-3,-,many,TRBV5-1,14